This entry concerns a single TCR delta chain. One end of the junction is discordant with germline, which a read error may explain. TCRdb called clones anew from the reads with CATT. The table includes 10,000 to 13,000 delta-chain clones, approximately 10% detected once. The data are from a study of gamma-delta chains in newborns, infants, children. The origin of this receptor is a child who was a newborn, infant or young child, either healthy, febrile or measles-vaccinated (not recorded which). Source material: blood.

For the CDR3, the DNA is TGTGCCTGTGACGGACGACTCACAGGGGGATACGCAAGTAGGGATTTGACATCACAACTCTTCTTT. Protein sequence: CACDGRLTGGYASRDLTSQLFF. V and J are TRDV2 and TRDJ2; 10 positions match TRDD3. The germline V gene encodes CDR1 GEAIGNYY and CDR2 EKD. This CDR3 comprises 22 residues.